The text below deals with one T cell receptor beta chain. Its matching antigen is unknown. The CDR3 is 13 amino acids. CDR1 MDHEN and CDR2 SYDVKM come from the germline V gene. The sample comes from a study of monozygotic twins with inflammatory bowel disease. Findings of the study overall: None of the different T cell subtypes could be distinguished from one another. Patient-to-patient differences in immunosuppressive treatment may have added variability to the repertoires. Possibly reflecting limited power, no difference in repertoire similarity was found between concordant and discordant twins.

Template switching incorporated UMIs with a 6-nucleotide sample barcode. Reanalyzing the 5' RACE reads, TCRdb keeps one entry per CDR3 protein, without DNA. This sample's table has over 200,000 distinct CDR3 sequences. The V and J genes are TRBV28 and TRBJ2-1. Sequencing was done on a sample of blood. This TCR came from a human donor with ulcerative colitis or Crohn's disease, or a healthy co-twin of an affected twin (not recorded which). This CDR3 is CATARNLYNEQFF.